These 18 T cell receptor beta chains originate from one sample sequenced in a study of T cell responses to AZD1222 COVID-19 vaccine. Libraries were prepared by immunoSEQ multiplex PCR; TCRdb keeps only in-frame clonotypes and omits some of them. The sample has about 140,000 clones, around nine tenths seen once. This specimen was peripheral blood, taken 28 days after the second AZD1222 dose. The receptors here all came from an adult who received the AZD1222 COVID-19 vaccine.

This clone was observed a single time. The rearrangement links TRBV19 to TRBJ1-2, with D tentatively TRBD1 (6 bases). Trimming stripped 9 bases from V and 7 bases from J, with 18 bases between. The CDR3 loop spans 13 amino acids. Germline V gives CDR1 LNHDA, CDR2 SQIVND (reference sequence). The CDR3 loop is CASERPGVRGYTF. The CDR3 DNA is TGTGCCAGCGAAAGACCAGGGGTTCGTGGCTACACCTTC.

The rearrangement uses TRBV6-2 or TRBV6-3 and TRBJ2-7; a weak D match, TRBD1 (6 bases). V shed 3 bases and J shed 0 bases, with 15 bases lying between them. CDR3 length: 16 residues. The germline gives CDR1 MNHEY, CDR2 SVGEGT. This chain's CDR3 is CASSYSAGTTSYEQYF. CDR3 nucleotide sequence: TGTGCCAGCAGTTATTCCGCCGGGACAACCTCCTACGAGCAGTACTTC.

The rearrangement links TRBV6-6 to TRBJ1-1; weak D call: TRBD1 (6 bases). CDR3 length: 14 residues. The ends were cut back, 0 bases at V and 6 bases at J, with 11 bases in the middle. Looked up from germline, CDR1 is MNHNY and CDR2 is SVGAGI (reference sequence). The CDR3 is CASSYSGGQPEAFF. In nucleotides, the CDR3 is TGTGCCAGCAGTTACTCGGGGGGGCAGCCTGAAGCTTTCTTT.

This chain links TRBV2 with TRBJ1-5, with D possibly TRBD1 on 6 matching bases. From germline, CDR1 is SNHLY and CDR2 FYNNEI. The germline V and J ends were trimmed by 3 bases and 5 bases, with 14 bases remaining between them. The CDR3 has 15 amino acids. CDR3 nucleotides: TGTGCCAGCAGTGAGGTTTGGACAGATGATCAGCCCCAGCATTTT. Translation gives CASSEVWTDDQPQHF.

The rearrangement uses TRBV18 and TRBJ2-7; D unclear. Trimming left V 2 bases short and J 9 bases short, with 20 bases between. Germline CDR1 reads KGHSH; CDR2 reads LQKENI. This CDR3 is 15 amino acids long. This chain's CDR3 is CASSPISYGREGQYF. The CDR3 nucleotides are TGTGCCAGCTCACCAATATCCTACGGGCGAGAAGGGCAGTACTTC.

This sequence joins TRBV7-9 and TRBJ1-1, with 7 bases matching TRBD1. The CDR3 runs to 12 residues. Germline CDR1 SEHNR, CDR2 FQNEAQ (reference sequence). Germline trimming cut 6 bases from V and 4 bases from J; bases unmatched to any gene: 2. The CDR3 is CASSTGATEAFF. The DNA of the CDR3 is TGTGCCAGCAGTACAGGGGCCACTGAAGCTTTCTTT. Using reference TRBV7-9 and TRBJ1-1 for the parts outside the CDR3, the full variable domain is DTGVSQNPRHKITKRGQNVTFRCDPISEHNRLYWYRQTLGQGPEFLTYFQNEAQLEKSRLLSDRFSAERPKGSFSTLEIQRTEQGDSAMYLCASSTGATEAFFGQGTRLTVV.

The V call is TRBV6-6, the J call TRBJ1-1, with 9 bases identical to TRBD1. The CDR3 is 14 amino acids. Looked up from germline, CDR1 is MNHNY and CDR2 is SVGAGI (reference sequence). V dropped 5 bases and J dropped 7; count of bases not matched to a gene: 8. This CDR3 is CASSTGQGPIEAFF. In nucleotides, the CDR3 is TGTGCCAGCAGTACAGGACAGGGGCCAATTGAAGCTTTCTTT.

V and J are TRBV6-5 and TRBJ1-1, with TRBD1 identical over 7 bases. The CDR3 is 14 residues long. The germline gives CDR1 MNHEY, CDR2 SVGAGI. The J segment lost 3 bases and the V segment lost 2 bases, leaving 3 bases of the junction unmatched. The CDR3 bases are TGTGCCAGCAGTTACGACAGGGCCCACACTGAAGCTTTCTTT. The encoded protein is CASSYDRAHTEAFF.

The rearrangement joins TRBV27 to TRBJ1-2, with 8 positions matching TRBD1. Per germline, CDR1 MNHEY and CDR2 SMNVEV (reference sequence). The CDR3 loop spans 17 amino acids. With 8 bases clipped from V and 4 bases from J, the junction kept 18 bases outside the gene matches. The CDR3 protein is CASRSGTGSSVGYGYTF. The CDR3 nucleotides read TGTGCCAGCCGGTCCGGGACAGGTAGTAGTGTAGGCTATGGCTACACCTTC.

The table lists this clone with a count of one. The chain carries TRBV19 and TRBJ1-5, with 7 bases matching TRBD1. V was clipped by 7 bases and J by 7 bases; unmatched bases: 7. The CDR3 length is 13 residues. In germline, CDR1 is LNHDA, CDR2 SQIVND (reference sequence). CDR3 loop: CASTEGAGQPQHF. CDR3 DNA: TGTGCCAGTACTGAGGGGGCCGGACAGCCCCAGCATTTT.

The genes are TRBV30 and TRBJ1-1; D ambiguous. The V end lost 4 bases, the J end lost 3 bases, and 6 bases lay between the germline ends. Germline CDR1 reads GTSNPN; CDR2 reads SVGIG (reference sequence). The CDR3 totals 11 residues. The DNA for the CDR3 is TGTGCCTGGACCGTGTACACTGAAGCTTTCTTT. This codes for CAWTVYTEAFF. Filled out from reference TRBV30 and TRBJ1-1, the complete variable domain reads SQTIHQWPATLVQPVGSPLSLECTVEGTSNPNLYWYRQAAGRGLQLLFYSVGIGQISSEVPQNLSASRPQDRQFILSSKKLLLSDSGFYLCAWTVYTEAFFGQGTRLTVV.

The V and J genes are TRBV11-2 and TRBJ1-4, with D unresolved. CDR1 and CDR2 (germline): SGHAT, FQNNGV. CDR3 size: 15 residues. V gave up 4 bases and J gave up 5 bases, with 14 bases separating them. CDR3 bases: TGTGCCAGCAGCTCAGAGGGTACTAGAAATGAAAAACTGTTTTTT. Translated, it gives CASSSEGTRNEKLFF.

This clone was picked up a small number of times. The chain carries TRBV5-6 and TRBJ2-7, with D perhaps matching TRBD2 (5 bases). V was clipped by 2 bases and J by 1 base, with 13 bases between them. CDR1 is SGHDT, CDR2 YYEEEE, per germline. The CDR3 has 15 residues. CDR3 DNA sequence: TGTGCCAGCAGCTTTAACGGGATCGGATCCTACGAGCAGTACTTC. This translates into CASSFNGIGSYEQYF.

As to this clone: The limits of the CDR3 on the DNA are not certain, so only TCRdb's listed CDR3 is given. The chain employs TRBV27 and TRBJ1-1; the DNA was not compared with TRBD1, the D call given in the table. Germline loops: CDR1 MNHEY, CDR2 SMNVEV (reference sequence). The CDR3 extends over 15 residues, inclusive of both ends. CDR3 in amino acids: CASSSSTGSWTEAFF.

CDR3 residues: CASSRGLDETQYF. CDR3 nucleotides: TGTGCCAGCAGCCGGGGACTGGATGAGACCCAGTACTTC. The V and J genes are TRBV7-2 and TRBJ2-5; perhaps TRBD2 as D (6 bases). Germline V CDR1 and CDR2: SGHTA, FQGNSA. CDR3 length: 13 residues. V was cut by 5 bases and J by 5 bases, with 12 bases left in between.

This sequence joins TRBV27 and TRBJ2-7; TRBD1 matches 7 bases. This CDR3 is built from 13 residues. The V and J ends lost 11 bases and 2 bases, in that order; junction bases with no gene match: 9. From germline, CDR1 is MNHEY and CDR2 SMNVEV (reference sequence). CDR3 sequence reads: CAPVQGWPYEQYF. CDR3 in DNA: TGTGCCCCGGTACAGGGGTGGCCCTACGAGCAGTACTTC.

The chain combines TRBV30 with TRBJ1-1, with unresolved D. The CDR3 totals 13 residues. The V end lost 0 bases, the J end lost 6 bases, and 11 bases lay between the germline ends. CDR1 and CDR2 from the germline V gene are GTSNPN and SVGIG (reference sequence). Here the CDR3 DNA reads TGTGCCTGGAGTGTACAATCAGATTCTGAAGCTTTCTTT. Encoded protein: CAWSVQSDSEAFF. Combining the CDR3 with reference TRBV30 and TRBJ1-1 gives the whole variable domain SQTIHQWPATLVQPVGSPLSLECTVEGTSNPNLYWYRQAAGRGLQLLFYSVGIGQISSEVPQNLSASRPQDRQFILSSKKLLLSDSGFYLCAWSVQSDSEAFFGQGTRLTVV.

This chain uses TRBV30 with TRBJ1-1, with TRBD1 as a possible D gene (5 bases). Trimming removed 0 bases at V and 1 base at J, with 9 bases between. The CDR3 extends over 14 amino acids. Germline lookup yields CDR1 GTSNPN and CDR2 SVGIG (reference sequence). CDR3 sequence: CAWSVGVGNTEAFF. DNA of the CDR3: TGTGCCTGGAGTGTAGGGGTGGGGAACACTGAAGCTTTCTTT.